Only one count was recorded for the clone carrying this TCR beta chain. The antigen remains unidentified. Germline is not matched at one junction end, which may reflect a read error. For CDR3 and TCR beta VDJ profiling, genomic DNA was the template used. One entry per CDR3 protein, called by TCRdb with MiXCR from the reads. The table has 160,000 or so distinct CDR3 sequences, 45% to 50% seen once. Flow cytometry had shown expanded CD8+CD57+ cells in the patients chosen for sequencing. Sampling of blood occurred while the patients had still received no therapy. These data originate in a study of CD8+CD57+ T cells in acquired aplastic anemia. The wider study: Mean yield of DNA from sorted CD4+ and CD8+ cells was 3 to 3.5 ug. The study, taken as a whole, reports: The number of CD8+ CDR3 sequences shared by patients and controls was around 30. Controls did not differ significantly from patients in CD8+ Simpson's diversity.

The CDR3 consists of 12 residues. Germline lookup yields CDR1 SEHNR and CDR2 FQNEAQ (reference sequence). The receptor was derived from a human donor with aplastic anemia. Input material: sorted CD4+, CD8+, or CD8+CD57+ T cells (not recorded which) from PBMCs. This sequence joins TRBV7-9 and TRBJ2-1; tentative D call: TRBD1 (6 bases). The CDR3 is CASGLLTGEQFF. The CDR3 DNA reads TGTGCCAGCGGCTTACTGACAGGAGAGCAGTTCTTC. The variable domain in full, completed from reference TRBV7-9 and TRBJ2-1, reads DTGVSQNPRHKITKRGQNVTFRCDPISEHNRLYWYRQTLGQGPEFLTYFQNEAQLEKSRLLSDRFSAERPKGSFSTLEIQRTEQGDSAMYLCASGLLTGEQFFGPGTRLTVL.